The 21 T cell receptor beta chains listed next were all sequenced from one sample in a study of molecular identifiers for immune sequencing clone quantification. TCRdb redid the calling of the PCR reads with MiXCR, one entry per CDR3 protein. The sample yields under 650,000 distinct CDR3 sequences, 20% seen once. Sequencing input: naive CD8+ T cells from blood, with Jurkat cell RNA spiked in. The subset was: FACS-sorted CD8+CD4-CCR7+CD45RA+ naive T cells. The origin of the receptors is a human donor in good health. Some libraries in this study had Jurkat cell RNA spiked in.

A remark on this clonotype: A much larger clone lies a single base off, so this may be a read error. The rearrangement links TRBV4-1 to TRBJ2-3, with D possibly being TRBD1 (6 bases). The J call may be faulty, since TRBJ1-5 better matches the DNA end. The CDR3 has 14 amino acids. Per the germline V gene, CDR1 is MGHRA and CDR2 is YSYEKL. CDR3 amino acids: CASRHQGNTDTQHF. The CDR3 DNA reads TGCGCCAGCAGACATCAGGGGAACACAGATACGCAGCATTTT.

The J gene is TRBJ2-1, the V gene TRBV27; the D gene is possibly TRBD1 (6 bases). CDR3 length: 13 residues. Germline assignment: CDR1 MNHEY and CDR2 SMNVEV (reference sequence). Trimming took 6 bases from V and 5 from J, leaving 11 bases between them. CDR3 residues: CASRRGDNNEQFF. CDR3 coding DNA: TGTGCCAGCAGACGAGGGGACAACAATGAGCAGTTCTTC.

This clonotype was seen ten or more times. The chain carries TRBV28 and TRBJ1-2; TRBD1 might be the D (6 bases). V lost 11 bases and J lost 3, with 16 bases in between. Germline values: CDR1 MDHEN, CDR2 SYDVKM. The CDR3 totals 13 residues. The CDR3: CAGGGPPDYGYTF. CDR3 sequence (DNA): TGTGCCGGAGGGGGGCCCCCCGACTATGGCTACACCTTC.

The genes are TRBV11-2 and TRBJ2-7; 8 bases map to TRBD1. The CDR3 totals 16 residues. Germline loops: CDR1 SGHAT, CDR2 FQNNGV. J was trimmed by 2 bases and V by 2 bases; bases with no gene match: 8. The CDR3 spells CASSLLTGVCTYEQYF. CDR3 coding DNA: TGTGCCAGCAGCTTATTGACAGGGGTCTGTACCTACGAGCAGTACTTC.

This clonotype appeared a single time. A much larger clone lies one base from this, so it may be a read error. V usage is TRBV29-1 and J usage is TRBJ2-5; no firm D call. Germline V lookup: CDR1 SQVTM, CDR2 ANQGSEA. This CDR3 is built from 12 residues. CDR3 nucleotides: TGCGGCGTTGAACCCGAATGGGAGACCCAGTACTTC. Encoded protein: CGVEPEWETQYF.

The chain recombines TRBV19 with TRBJ2-7, with 8 bases that match TRBD1. V gave up 11 bases and J gave up 6 bases; unmatched junction bases: 6. The CDR3 consists of 11 residues. Germline values: CDR1 LNHDA, CDR2 SQIVND (reference sequence). The CDR3 loop is CAAGGRGEQYF. The CDR3 DNA reads as TGTGCCGCAGGGGGCCGGGGCGAGCAGTACTTC.

This clonotype occurred a few times. This chain uses TRBV24-1 with TRBJ1-2; perhaps TRBD1 as D (5 bases). V lost 2 bases to trimming and J lost 8 bases, with 14 bases between them. From germline, CDR1 is KGHDR and CDR2 SFDVKD. The CDR3 extends over 14 amino acids. The CDR3 reads CATSDSVMWGGYTF. The CDR3 DNA reads as TGTGCCACCAGTGATTCTGTTATGTGGGGCGGCTACACCTTC.

This chain connects TRBV20-1 to TRBJ2-5; 16 positions agree with TRBD2. Looked up from germline, CDR1 is DFQATT and CDR2 is SNEGSKA (reference sequence). The CDR3 has 18 residues. Unmatched junction bases numbered 14, after V lost 5 bases and J lost 5 bases. CDR3 in amino acids: CSAPKTGTSGRVGETQYF. The CDR3 nucleotides are TGCAGTGCTCCGAAAACCGGGACTAGCGGGAGGGTCGGTGAGACCCAGTACTTC.

The genes are TRBV30 and TRBJ1-1; D might be TRBD1 (5 bases). Looked up from germline, CDR1 is GTSNPN and CDR2 is SVGIG (reference sequence). Trimming took 0 bases from V and 10 from J, leaving 15 bases between them. The CDR3 length is 13 residues. The chain's CDR3 is CAWSVRGGSGAFF. For the CDR3, the DNA is TGTGCCTGGAGTGTACGGGGGGGTTCGGGAGCTTTCTTT.

At least ten counts were recorded for this clonotype. The chain combines TRBV7-9 with TRBJ1-5, with D maybe TRBD1 (6 bases). Germline assignment: CDR1 SEHNR and CDR2 FQNEAQ (reference sequence). The CDR3 covers 13 residues. Trimming left V 8 bases short and J 6 bases short, with 14 bases between. The CDR3 bases are TGTGCCAGCGCCGGGACATTCCTTCAGCCCCAGCATTTT. Encoded protein: CASAGTFLQPQHF.

On this clonotype itself: A clone one base away is much larger, so this may be a read error. The chain links TRBV19 to TRBJ1-5; D is ambiguous. The CDR3 has 13 amino acids. Germline V gene sequence: CDR1 LNHDA, CDR2 SQIVND (reference sequence). In DNA, the CDR3 is TGTGCCAGTACCATGGGGATCGATCAGCCCCGGCATTTT. Translation gives CASTMGIDQPRHF.

With respect to this clonotype: A much more abundant neighbour one base away suggests this may be a read error. The chain combines TRBV7-9 with TRBJ1-4, with 7 bases aligning to TRBD1. Germline V CDR1 and CDR2: SEHNR, FQNEAQ (reference sequence). This CDR3 comprises 17 residues. CDR3 sequence: CASSLLPSTGSNEKLVF. CDR3 sequence (DNA): TGTGCCAGCAGCTTACTCCCCTCGACAGGGAGTAATGAAAAACTGGTTTTT.

This clonotype was counted at least ten times. V gene TRBV7-9 combines with J gene TRBJ1-4; D is unclear. Trimming stripped 5 bases from V and 7 bases from J, with 5 bases between. Germline lookup yields CDR1 SEHNR and CDR2 FQNEAQ (reference sequence). There are 11 residues in the CDR3. The CDR3: CASSGSEKLFF. CDR3 DNA sequence: TGTGCCAGCAGCGGGTCTGAAAAACTGTTTTTT. Combining the CDR3 with reference TRBV7-9 and TRBJ1-4 gives the whole variable domain DTGVSQNPRHKITKRGQNVTFRCDPISEHNRLYWYRQTLGQGPEFLTYFQNEAQLEKSRLLSDRFSAERPKGSFSTLEIQRTEQGDSAMYLCASSGSEKLFFGSGTQLSVL.

With respect to this clonotype: An end of the junction differs from the germline gene, which may be a read error. The V and J genes are TRBV5-6 and TRBJ2-2; perhaps TRBD1 as D (5 bases). Germline CDR1 and CDR2: SGHDT and YYEEEE. The CDR3 contains 15 residues. In nucleotides, the CDR3 is TGTGCCGGCAGCTTGGGGCAGGCGAACACCGGGGAGCTGTTTTTT. Its protein is CAGSLGQANTGELFF. Using reference TRBV5-6 and TRBJ2-2 for the parts outside the CDR3, the full variable domain is DAGVTQSPTHLIKTRGQQVTLRCSPKSGHDTVSWYQQALGQGPQFIFQYYEEEERQRGNFPDRFSGHQFPNYSSELNVNALLLGDSALYLCAGSLGQANTGELFFGEGSRLTVL.

The rearrangement links TRBV13 to TRBJ1-1; D perhaps matches TRBD1 (5 bases). From germline, CDR1 is PRHDT and CDR2 FYEKMQ (reference sequence). The CDR3 spans 13 residues. V was clipped by 8 bases and J by 7 bases, with 17 bases between them. In nucleotides, the CDR3 is TGTGCCAGCGGCTCCAGGGTGTATAGTGAAGCTTTCTTT. This translates into CASGSRVYSEAFF.

This clonotype was detected many times. The chain has TRBV30 and TRBJ1-1; TRBD1 agrees at 11 bases. The CDR3 loop spans 12 amino acids. Germline V gene data show CDR1 as GTSNPN and CDR2 as SVGIG (reference sequence). With 7 bases clipped from V and 8 bases from J, the junction kept 6 bases outside the gene matches. The CDR3 sequence: CASVDRGPEAFF. CDR3 coding DNA: TGTGCCTCCGTGGACAGGGGGCCCGAAGCTTTCTTT.

In its sample, this clonotype was seen a few times. J is TRBJ1-2 and V is TRBV30; 12 bases are shared with TRBD1. Germline CDR1 reads GTSNPN; CDR2 reads SVGIG (reference sequence). CDR3 length equals 14 residues. V was clipped by 0 bases and J by 6 bases; unmatched bases: 2. The CDR3 sequence: CAWSVGQGAHGYTF. The CDR3 nucleotides are TGTGCCTGGAGTGTGGGACAGGGGGCCCATGGCTACACCTTC.

Concerning this clonotype: A read error may be the cause here, since a much bigger clone is one base away. The chain employs TRBV20-1 and TRBJ1-2; D gene unclear. This CDR3 has 11 residues. Germline lookup yields CDR1 DFQATT and CDR2 SNEGSKA (reference sequence). CDR3 amino acids: CGARYNYGYTF. The CDR3 DNA follows: TGCGGTGCTAGATATAACTATGGCTACACCTTC.

In regard to this clonotype: The junction does not match germline at one end; this may be a read error. The gene calls are TRBV5-3 and TRBJ2-7, with TRBD2 matching over 8 bases. TRBV5-3 is given ORF status, its function remaining uncertain. The CDR3 spans 13 residues. Here the CDR3 reads CASSTGLATEQCF. Here the CDR3 DNA reads TGTGCCAGCAGCACCGGACTAGCTACCGAGCAGTGCTTC.

A remark on this clonotype: A read error is possible here, since a much larger clone lies one base away. The missing conserved phenylalanine or tryptophan at the end of this CDR3 makes a read error likely. The chain uses TRBV14 and TRBJ2-3; TRBD1 matches 7 bases. Losses at the gene ends were 4 bases for V and 2 bases for J; bases not matched to a gene: 15. Germline values: CDR1 SGHDN, CDR2 FVKESK. CDR3 size: 18 residues. CDR3 region: CASSLHSLTGHLTDTQYS. For the CDR3, the DNA is TGTGCCAGCAGCCTTCATTCCTTGACAGGGCACCTCACAGATACGCAGTATTCT.

This clonotype was detected ten times or more. The V call is TRBV6-2 or TRBV6-3, the J call TRBJ2-5, with TRBD1 identical over 7 bases. The germline gives CDR1 MNHEY, CDR2 SVGEGT. Germline trimming cut 2 bases from V and 3 bases from J; bases unmatched to any gene: 6. This CDR3 spans 15 amino acids. For the CDR3, the DNA is TGTGCCAGCAGTTACACGGGACAGAGAGAAGAGACCCAGTACTTC. It encodes CASSYTGQREETQYF.